Listed below are T cell receptor beta chains from one sample, sequenced in a study of human thymus T cells. Profiling relied on immunoSEQ multiplex PCR, and the TCRdb table lists in-frame clones only, not all of them. Of under 95,000 clones listed, roughly 94% are singletons. Sample: thymus tissue. All receptors derive from a girl in the first two years of life with a congenital heart defect but otherwise immunologically healthy. Both conserved end residues are part of each CDR3. A D gene is named only where the DNA matches it firmly. The size field is filled for only some rows; it gives once, few, many or a size class.

D gene,clone size,J gene,V gene,CDR3 protein,CDR3 DNA
TRBD2,-,TRBJ2-1,TRBV7-3,CASSLGGAGANEQFF,TGTGCCAGCAGCTTAGGTGGAGCGGGGGCAAATGAGCAGTTCTTC
-,-,TRBJ2-1,TRBV30,CAWSRIAVYNEQFF,TGTGCCTGGAGTAGAATAGCGGTCTACAATGAGCAGTTCTTC
TRBD1,-,TRBJ1-5,TRBV28,CATWTGDQPQHF,TGTGCCACCTGGACAGGGGACCAGCCCCAGCATTTT
-,-,TRBJ2-5,TRBV5-1,CASTAGGETQYF,TGCGCCAGCACGGCAGGAGGGGAGACCCAGTACTTC
TRBD2,-,TRBJ2-5,TRBV5-6,CASSLTGGRQETQYF,TGTGCCAGCAGCTTGACGGGAGGTAGGCAAGAGACCCAGTACTTC
-,-,TRBJ2-1,TRBV5-1,CASSWVWLAAYNEQFF,TGCGCCAGCAGCTGGGTATGGCTAGCTGCATACAATGAGCAGTTCTTC
TRBD1,-,TRBJ1-1,TRBV28,CASRMGQGDTEAFF,TGTGCCAGCAGGATGGGACAGGGTGACACTGAAGCTTTCTTT
-,-,TRBJ1-5,TRBV29-1,CSAGTGNQPQHF,TGCAGCGCCGGGACCGGTAATCAGCCCCAGCATTTT
TRBD1,-,TRBJ1-5,TRBV6-6,CASSYTRDSTQHF,TGTGCCAGCAGTTACACCCGGGACAGTACCCAGCATTTT
-,-,TRBJ2-2,TRBV4-1,CASSQDTSPGELFF,TGCGCCAGCAGCCAAGATACTAGCCCCGGGGAGCTGTTTTTT
-,-,TRBJ2-5,TRBV7-2,CASSLGGSQETQYF,TGTGCCAGCAGCTTAGGGGGCAGCCAAGAGACCCAGTACTTC
TRBD1,-,TRBJ2-1,TRBV5-1,CASSPGTGTGTTSDNEQFF,TGCGCCAGCAGCCCGGGGACAGGGACGGGAACCACCTCGGACAATGAGCAGTTCTTC
TRBD1,once,TRBJ2-1,TRBV6-5,CASRRQGGSYNEQFF,TGTGCCAGCAGGCGACAGGGCGGATCCTACAATGAGCAGTTCTTC
-,-,TRBJ2-7,TRBV15,CATSNPGQAYEQYF,TGTGCCACCAGTAACCCGGGGCAGGCCTACGAGCAGTACTTC
-,-,TRBJ2-2,TRBV5-6,CASSFDTYLNTGELFF,TGTGCCAGCAGCTTCGACACATACCTGAACACCGGGGAGCTGTTTTTT
-,-,TRBJ2-6,TRBV7-2,CASSLSDSPSGANVLTF,TGTGCCAGCAGCCTCTCTGACAGCCCCTCTGGGGCCAACGTCCTGACTTTC
-,-,TRBJ2-7,TRBV11-2,CASSTLRVVPPYEQYF,TGTGCCAGCAGCACCCTCCGGGTCGTCCCGCCATACGAGCAGTACTTC
-,-,TRBJ1-3,TRBV7-9,CASSLLQHGRGNTIYF,TGTGCCAGCAGCTTACTCCAACATGGGCGGGGAAACACCATATATTTT
-,-,TRBJ1-5,TRBV19,CASTPVSQNQPQHF,TGTGCCAGTACCCCAGTCTCACAGAATCAGCCCCAGCATTTT
-,-,TRBJ2-5,TRBV29-1,CSVGVLQETQYF,TGCAGCGTTGGGGTACTTCAAGAGACCCAGTACTTC
-,-,TRBJ1-3,TRBV7-2,CASSLVRSTKNTIYF,TGTGCCAGCAGCTTAGTTCGGTCCACGAAAAACACCATATATTTT
TRBD1,-,TRBJ1-1,TRBV27,CASSPPQGARTEAFF,TGTGCCAGCAGTCCACCACAGGGGGCCCGCACTGAAGCTTTCTTT
-,-,TRBJ1-2,TRBV28,CASSWVANYGYTF,TGTGCCAGCAGTTGGGTCGCTAACTATGGCTACACCTTC
-,-,TRBJ2-1,TRBV7-8,CASSSKLAANEQFF,TGTGCCAGCAGCTCAAAGTTGGCCGCCAATGAGCAGTTCTTC
-,-,TRBJ2-7,TRBV5-1,CASSISPCRGAYEQYF,TGCGCCAGCAGCATATCTCCATGTAGGGGGGCCTACGAGCAGTACTTC
-,-,TRBJ1-1,TRBV29-1,CSVGLHGRKGNTEAFF,TGCAGCGTTGGACTGCACGGAAGGAAAGGGAACACTGAAGCTTTCTTT
TRBD1,-,TRBJ2-7,TRBV12-5,CASGLPTGGGEYEQYF,TGTGCTAGTGGTCTACCTACAGGGGGCGGCGAGTACGAGCAGTACTTC
-,-,TRBJ1-5,TRBV18,CASSRLHGVGGNQPQHF,TGTGCCAGCTCACGACTCCACGGGGTCGGTGGAAATCAGCCCCAGCATTTT
-,-,TRBJ1-4,TRBV6-6,CASSSPPPTNEKLFF,TGTGCCAGCAGTTCCCCGCCTCCAACTAATGAAAAACTGTTTTTT
TRBD1,-,TRBJ2-4,TRBV7-9,CASSFPTGRLRKNIQYF,TGTGCCAGCAGCTTTCCGACAGGGAGATTGAGGAAAAACATTCAGTACTTC
TRBD1,-,TRBJ1-1,TRBV20-1,CSAPTGDGAFF,TGCAGTGCCCCGACAGGGGATGGAGCTTTCTTT
-,-,TRBJ1-3,TRBV19,CASSIIGANSGNTIYF,TGTGCCAGTAGTATCATCGGGGCGAACTCTGGAAACACCATATATTTT
-,-,TRBJ1-1,TRBV12-5,CASGLRAEAFF,TGTGCTAGTGGTTTGAGGGCTGAAGCTTTCTTT
-,-,TRBJ1-1,TRBV15,CATSSPDSLNTEAFF,TGTGCCACCAGTTCCCCAGACAGCTTGAACACTGAAGCTTTCTTT
-,-,TRBJ1-2,TRBV7-9,CASSTGWPGWEDGYTF,TGTGCCAGCAGCACCGGCTGGCCAGGGTGGGAGGATGGCTACACCTTC
TRBD1,-,TRBJ1-1,TRBV18,CASSPPTGGGNTEAFF,TGTGCCAGCTCACCACCCACAGGGGGCGGAAACACTGAAGCTTTCTTT
-,-,TRBJ2-5,TRBV7-9,CASSPIRPTGETQYF,TGTGCCAGCAGCCCCATAAGGCCCACGGGGGAGACCCAGTACTTC
-,-,TRBJ1-2,TRBV6-4,CASSRRPGVSYTF,TGTGCCAGCAGTCGACGCCCGGGCGTAAGCTACACCTTC
TRBD2,-,TRBJ2-1,TRBV5-6,CASSLEGLGVYEQFF,TGTGCCAGCAGCTTGGAGGGACTAGGTGTATATGAGCAGTTCTTC
-,-,TRBJ2-7,TRBV5-1,CASTPTERPYEQYF,TGCGCCAGCACACCCACAGAGAGACCCTACGAGCAGTACTTC
TRBD2,once,TRBJ2-5,TRBV5-1,CASSLEGLAGLLPQETQYF,TGCGCCAGCAGCTTGGAGGGGCTAGCGGGACTCTTACCCCAAGAGACCCAGTACTTC
TRBD1,-,TRBJ2-3,TRBV11-3,CASSTTGATDTQYF,TGTGCCAGCAGCACAACAGGGGCGACAGATACGCAGTATTTT
-,-,TRBJ2-1,TRBV6-5,CASSYSPQFF,TGTGCCAGCAGTTACTCCCCCCAGTTCTTC
-,-,TRBJ2-1,TRBV10-3,CAISPGSGFSYNEQFF,TGTGCCATCAGCCCCGGGAGCGGATTCTCCTACAATGAGCAGTTCTTC
TRBD1,once,TRBJ2-1,TRBV5-6,CASSLGRGKQTNYNEQFF,TGTGCCAGCAGCTTAGGCAGGGGGAAACAAACGAATTACAATGAGCAGTTCTTC
TRBD2,-,TRBJ2-7,TRBV2,CASSGGTYEQYF,TGTGCCTCCAGCGGGGGAACCTACGAGCAGTACTTC
TRBD1,-,TRBJ1-1,TRBV5-1,CASQRSQGEGNTEAFF,TGCGCCAGCCAGAGATCGCAGGGGGAGGGAAACACTGAAGCTTTCTTT
TRBD1,once,TRBJ2-7,TRBV19,CASSMAGQGSYEQYF,TGTGCCAGTAGTATGGCAGGACAGGGATCCTACGAGCAGTACTTC
TRBD1,-,TRBJ2-5,TRBV19,CASTTGGAETQYF,TGTGCCAGTACGACAGGGGGCGCAGAGACCCAGTACTTC
-,-,TRBJ2-7,TRBV30,CAWSVAAGGIHEQYF,TGTGCCTGGAGTGTGGCTGCGGGTGGAATCCACGAGCAGTACTTC
-,-,TRBJ2-5,TRBV5-1,CASTSQGTQYF,TGCGCCAGCACTAGCCAGGGGACCCAGTACTTC
TRBD2,-,TRBJ2-5,TRBV19,CASSPSGRAEETQYF,TGTGCCAGTAGCCCTAGCGGGAGGGCCGAGGAGACCCAGTACTTC
-,-,TRBJ2-2,TRBV5-4,CASSPWPGRATGELFF,TGTGCCAGCAGCCCCTGGCCGGGGCGCGCCACCGGGGAGCTGTTTTTT
TRBD2,-,TRBJ2-1,TRBV5-8,CASSLAYQREMNEQFF,TGTGCCAGCAGCTTGGCCTACCAGCGGGAGATGAATGAGCAGTTCTTC
TRBD2,-,TRBJ2-7,TRBV9,CASSVESSGSNEQYF,TGTGCCAGCAGCGTAGAGTCGAGCGGGAGCAACGAGCAGTACTTC
TRBD1,-,TRBJ2-5,TRBV7-9,CASSILPGQGRSSETQYF,TGTGCCAGCAGCATATTACCCGGACAGGGGAGATCATCAGAGACCCAGTACTTC
-,-,TRBJ2-6,TRBV12-5,CASGLEPGPSSGANVLTF,TGTGCTAGTGGTTTGGAACCGGGCCCCTCCTCTGGGGCCAACGTCCTGACTTTC
-,-,TRBJ1-1,TRBV11-2,CASSLGDTMNTEAFF,TGTGCCAGCAGCTTAGGGGACACCATGAACACTGAAGCTTTCTTT